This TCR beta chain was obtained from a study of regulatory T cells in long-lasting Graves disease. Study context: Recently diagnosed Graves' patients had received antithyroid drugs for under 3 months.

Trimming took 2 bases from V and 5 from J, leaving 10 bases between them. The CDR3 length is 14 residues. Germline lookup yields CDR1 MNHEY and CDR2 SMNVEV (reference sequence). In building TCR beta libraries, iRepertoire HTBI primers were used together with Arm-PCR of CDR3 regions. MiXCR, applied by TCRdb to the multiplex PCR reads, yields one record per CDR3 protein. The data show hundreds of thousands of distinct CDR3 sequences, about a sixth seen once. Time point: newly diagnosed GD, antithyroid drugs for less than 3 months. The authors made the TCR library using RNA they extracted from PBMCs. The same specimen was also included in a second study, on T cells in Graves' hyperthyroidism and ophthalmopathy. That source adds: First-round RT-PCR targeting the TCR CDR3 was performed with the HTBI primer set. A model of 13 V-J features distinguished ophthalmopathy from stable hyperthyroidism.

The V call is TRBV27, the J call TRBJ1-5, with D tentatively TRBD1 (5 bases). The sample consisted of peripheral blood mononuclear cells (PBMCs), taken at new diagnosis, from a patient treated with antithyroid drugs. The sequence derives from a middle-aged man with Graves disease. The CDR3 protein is CASSLQGGHQPQHF. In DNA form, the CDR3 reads TGTGCCAGCAGTTTACAGGGCGGCCATCAGCCCCAGCATTTT.